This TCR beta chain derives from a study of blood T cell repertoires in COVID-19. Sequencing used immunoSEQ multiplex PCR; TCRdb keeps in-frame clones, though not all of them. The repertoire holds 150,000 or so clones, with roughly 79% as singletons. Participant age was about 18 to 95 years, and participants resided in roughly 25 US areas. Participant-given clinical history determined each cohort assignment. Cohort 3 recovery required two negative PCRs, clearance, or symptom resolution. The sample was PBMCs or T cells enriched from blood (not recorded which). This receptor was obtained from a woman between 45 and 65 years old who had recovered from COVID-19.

The CDR3 here is CASSPRDSSTDTQYF. CDR3 nucleotides: TGTGCCAGCTCACCCCGGGACAGTAGCACAGATACGCAGTATTTT. The genes are TRBV18 and TRBJ2-3; 7 bases agree with TRBD1. V lost 3 bases to trimming and J lost 0 bases; unmatched junction nucleotides: 3. CDR1 KGHSH and CDR2 LQKENI come from the germline V gene. The CDR3 extends over 15 amino acids.